The 10 T cell receptor beta chains listed next were all sequenced from one sample in a study of cytomegalovirus exposure and HLA in healthy donors. The study ran its PCR with 60 Vbeta and 13 Jbeta primers. The method was immunoSEQ multiplex PCR; TCRdb's version includes in-frame clones alone and lacks a portion of them. The table records 150,000 to 200,000 clones, roughly 75% of them present only once. The sequencing sample was made of PBMCs. The receptors were sampled from a woman between 40 and 50 years old in good health and CMV-seropositive.

The gene calls are TRBV19 and TRBJ2-1; the D gene is possibly TRBD2 (5 bases). The CDR3 is 15 amino acids. The germline gives CDR1 LNHDA, CDR2 SQIVND (reference sequence). Trimming cost V 4 bases and J 1 base, with 11 bases left between them. CDR3 residues: CASSTSLGSYNEQFF. DNA for the CDR3: TGTGCCAGTAGTACTAGCCTAGGTTCCTACAATGAGCAGTTCTTC.

The chain employs TRBV7-9 and TRBJ1-5; D uncertain. The CDR3 spans 13 residues. Deletions cut 1 base from V and 5 bases from J, with 6 bases between. Germline CDR1 is SEHNR and CDR2 is FQNEAQ (reference sequence). Written as DNA, the CDR3 is TGTGCCAGCAGCTTAGGGCGGGATCAGCCCCAGCATTTT. Its translation is CASSLGRDQPQHF.

This chain connects TRBV25-1 to TRBJ1-4; no firm D call. The CDR3 consists of 14 residues. Per germline, CDR1 MGHDK and CDR2 SYGVNS. Trimming stripped 5 bases from V and 4 bases from J, with 11 bases between. The CDR3 DNA reads as TGTGCCAGCAGTTCAGGAAGCAGTAATGAAAAACTGTTTTTT. Translation: CASSSGSSNEKLFF. The entire variable domain, with the rest obtained from reference TRBV25-1 and TRBJ1-4, is as follows: EADIYQTPRYLVIGTGKKITLECSQTMGHDKMYWYQQDPGMELHLIHYSYGVNSTEKGDLSSESTVSRIRTEHFPLTLESARPSHTSQYLCASSSGSSNEKLFFGSGTQLSVL.

This rearrangement joins TRBV28 to TRBJ1-1; no reliable D call. The CDR3 is made up of 14 amino acids. The germline V gene has CDR1 MDHEN and CDR2 SYDVKM. Trimming left V 4 bases short and J 0 bases short, with 9 bases between. CDR3 nucleotide sequence: TGTGCCAGCAGTTACCAGATTATGAACACTGAAGCTTTCTTT. Amino acids: CASSYQIMNTEAFF. The full variable domain, with the rest looked up from reference TRBV28 and TRBJ1-1, is DVKVTQSSRYLVKRTGEKVFLECVQDMDHENMFWYRQDPGLGLRLIYFSYDVKMKEKGDIPEGYSVSREKKERFSLILESASTNQTSMYLCASSYQIMNTEAFFGQGTRLTVV.

The chain joins TRBV5-8 to TRBJ2-3, with TRBD1 matching 8 bases. Germline lookup yields CDR1 SGHTS and CDR2 YDEGEE. The CDR3 is 16 amino acids. V shed 0 bases, J shed 3 bases, and the junction held 6 bases outside the gene matches. This chain's CDR3 is CASSLGGQGGTDTQYF. The CDR3 coding sequence is TGTGCCAGCAGCTTGGGCGGACAGGGAGGTACAGATACGCAGTATTTT.

The chain has TRBV7-2 and TRBJ2-1, with 7 bases lining up with TRBD1. The germline V gene has CDR1 SGHTA and CDR2 FQGNSA. The CDR3 runs 15 residues. J lost 2 bases, V lost 1 base, and 2 bases had no gene match. In DNA, the CDR3 is TGTGCCAGCAGCTTAGACAGGGGAGCCTACAATGAGCAGTTCTTC. It is translated as CASSLDRGAYNEQFF.

The rearrangement joins TRBV7-3 to TRBJ2-1; TRBD2 matches 8 bases. The CDR3 is 16 amino acids. Germline CDR1 is SGHTA and CDR2 is FQGTGA. V lost 1 base to trimming and J lost 1 base; unmatched junction nucleotides: 3. CDR3 DNA sequence: TGTGCCAGCAGCTTAAGTGCGGGAGGTTCCTACAATGAGCAGTTCTTC. It codes for CASSLSAGGSYNEQFF.

The chain links TRBV7-2 to TRBJ2-7; D is ambiguous. The V end was cut by 6 bases, the J end by 0 bases, with 6 bases between. This CDR3 contains 12 residues. Looked up from germline, CDR1 is SGHTA and CDR2 is FQGNSA. The CDR3 loop is CASSFSSYEQYF. As DNA, the CDR3 is TGTGCCAGCAGTTTTAGCTCCTACGAGCAGTACTTC.

The chain uses TRBV18 and TRBJ2-1; TRBD2 aligns across 11 bases. The CDR3 totals 17 residues. Trimming at V came to 3 bases and at J to 5 bases, leaving 9 bases not matched to a gene. CDR1 and CDR2 from the germline V gene are KGHSH and LQKENI. The CDR3 nucleotides read TGTGCCAGCTCACCGAGAACTAGCGGGAGTAAAAACAATGAGCAGTTCTTC. This codes for CASSPRTSGSKNNEQFF. The whole variable domain, remainder taken from reference TRBV18 and TRBJ2-1, is NAGVMQNPRHLVRRRGQEARLRCSPMKGHSHVYWYRQLPEEGLKFMVYLQKENIIDESGMPKERFSAEFPKEGPSILRIQQVVRGDSAAYFCASSPRTSGSKNNEQFFGPGTRLTVL.

V usage is TRBV18 and J usage is TRBJ2-7; 9 bases agree with TRBD1. The CDR3 runs 14 residues. The junction had 5 bases not matched to a gene; V was cut back by 2 bases and J by 6 bases. Germline assignment: CDR1 KGHSH and CDR2 LQKENI. For the CDR3, the DNA is TGTGCCAGCTCACCAAGGGACAGGGACCCCGAGCAGTACTTC. Translation: CASSPRDRDPEQYF.